This T cell receptor (beta chain) was retrieved from a study of blood T cell repertoires in COVID-19. Study-wide context: Material from acute and convalescent COVID-19 was sourced from the United States, Italy and Spain. PBMCs, B-cell-depleted T cells, or T cells were the source of the cDNA or gDNA that made up the material.

The CDR3 has 15 amino acids. Trimming at V came to 0 bases and at J to 0 bases, leaving 0 bases not matched to a gene. CDR1 is SGHTS, CDR2 YDEGEE, per germline. Under the authors' procedure: Estimation of nucleated cell counts was performed using reference gene primer amplification. Measured with immunoSEQ multiplex PCR; TCRdb has only the in-frame clones, and not every one. Clonal size and the V and J genes are those of that table, whereas D and trimming came from the DNA. The top ten clones hold 3.5% to 4.5% of a sample with over 100,000 clones, approximately 80% of them seen once. The sequenced sample was peripheral blood. The sequence came from a woman aged 80 or over with acute or convalescent COVID-19. The J gene is TRBJ1-3, the V gene TRBV5-8; 7 bases fit TRBD1. CDR3 residues: CASSLAGGSGNTIYF. CDR3 nucleotide sequence: TGTGCCAGCAGCTTGGCAGGGGGCTCTGGAAACACCATATATTTT.